Sequencing of this T cell receptor beta chain was carried out in a study of early T cells in non-severe SARS-CoV-2 infection. This CDR3 contains 13 residues. Trimming left V 5 bases short and J 2 bases short, with 8 bases between. CDR1 and CDR2 (germline): SGHTA, FQGNSA. TCRdb processed the 5' RACE reads anew with MiXCR; each CDR3 protein has one entry. Of around 60,000 distinct CDR3 sequences listed, roughly 12% are singletons. This clonotype was counted at least ten times. This material consisted of whole blood, taken at baseline. The clonotype comes from an adult who was a healthcare worker with PCR-confirmed SARS-CoV-2 infection or an uninfected control (not recorded which). The V call is TRBV7-2, the J call TRBJ2-3; D remains ambiguous. The CDR3 here is CASSLQITDTQYF. As DNA, the CDR3 is TGTGCCAGCAGCCTTCAGATCACAGATACGCAGTATTTT.